This entry concerns a single TCR beta chain. Described treatment: oral pan-JAK inhibitor, 5-10 mg twice daily. It was from alopecia areata patients that lesional scalp punch biopsies and peripheral blood were collected. This record comes from a study of CD8+ T cells in alopecia areata. In the study overall: Those patients who were treated received oral tofacitinib, which was given at 5 to 10 mg twice daily for moderate-to-severe alopecia areata.

cDNA prepared by RNA extraction and subsequent reverse transcription served as the template for sequencing. Profiling relied on immunoSEQ multiplex PCR, and the TCRdb table lists in-frame clones only, not all of them. The data show 95,000 to 150,000 clones, over 60% seen once. The V end was cut by 4 bases, the J end by 0 bases, with 15 bases between. The length of the CDR3 is 17 residues. The germline gives CDR1 MGHDK, CDR2 SYGVNS. This clonotype was obtained from a human donor with alopecia areata. The chain has TRBV25-1 and TRBJ2-2, with D perhaps TRBD1 or TRBD2 (5 bases each). The starting material was CD4+ T cells sorted from blood, obtained at week 4, from a patient treated with tofacitinib. CDR3 sequence: CASSVLPGTTNTGELFF. The CDR3 DNA reads TGTGCCAGCAGTGTCCTACCCGGGACCACGAACACCGGGGAGCTGTTTTTT.